What follows are 3 T cell receptor beta chains derived from one specimen sequenced in a study of Ad26.COV2.S vaccination and SARS-CoV-2 variants. Libraries were prepared by immunoSEQ multiplex PCR; TCRdb keeps only in-frame clonotypes and omits some of them. Of a few hundred thousand clones listed, around nine tenths are singletons. Treatment specified: around 19 received Ad26.COV2.S at low or high dose, single or two shots; several received placebo; per-sample allocation not given. Collection of the samples took place on day 63 after the first injection of vaccine or placebo. The sequences come from peripheral blood, collected in a trial of Ad26.COV2.S vaccine versus placebo. All receptors derive from a person between 18 and 65 years old who received the Ad26.COV2.S COVID-19 vaccine or a placebo.

CDR3 loop: CASSPDRGYGYTF. CDR3 nucleotides: TGTGCCAGCAGCCCCGACAGGGGATATGGCTACACCTTC. The chain uses TRBV7-9 and TRBJ1-2, with TRBD1 matching over 8 bases. The ends lost 5 bases at V and 5 bases at J; junction bases unmatched: 4. Germline V gene lookup returns CDR1 SEHNR and CDR2 FQNEAQ (reference sequence). This CDR3 contains 13 residues.

This clone was detected only once. The V and J genes are TRBV7-8 and TRBJ2-7; 15 bases fit TRBD2. V lost 4 bases to trimming and J lost 6 bases; unmatched junction nucleotides: 10. The CDR3 is made up of 17 amino acids. CDR1 is SGHVS, CDR2 FQNEAQ, per germline. The CDR3 region is CASSSPGLAGGPSEQYF. The CDR3 DNA is TGTGCCAGCAGCTCTCCCGGACTAGCGGGAGGGCCCTCCGAGCAGTACTTC.

The chain carries TRBV5-6 and TRBJ2-7, with 12 bases aligning to TRBD2. J gave up 7 bases and V 4 bases, and 9 bases lay outside the gene matches. Germline V gene data show CDR1 as SGHDT and CDR2 as YYEEEE. The CDR3 extends over 15 amino acids. The CDR3 DNA reads TGTGCCAGCAGCAAACTAGCGGGAGGATACCGGGAGCAGTACTTC. Its translation is CASSKLAGGYREQYF.